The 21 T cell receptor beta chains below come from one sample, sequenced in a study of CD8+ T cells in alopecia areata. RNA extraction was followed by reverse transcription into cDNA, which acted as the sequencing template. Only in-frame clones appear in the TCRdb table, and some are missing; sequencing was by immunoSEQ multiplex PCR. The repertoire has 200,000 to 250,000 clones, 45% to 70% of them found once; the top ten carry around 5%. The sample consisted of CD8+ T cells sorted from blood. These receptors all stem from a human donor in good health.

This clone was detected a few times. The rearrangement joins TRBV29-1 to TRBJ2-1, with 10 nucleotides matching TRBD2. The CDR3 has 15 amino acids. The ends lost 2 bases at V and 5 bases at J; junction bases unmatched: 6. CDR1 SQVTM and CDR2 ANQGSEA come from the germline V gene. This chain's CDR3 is CSVERAGGPDNEQFF. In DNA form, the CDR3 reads TGCAGCGTTGAAAGAGCGGGGGGGCCCGACAATGAGCAGTTCTTC.

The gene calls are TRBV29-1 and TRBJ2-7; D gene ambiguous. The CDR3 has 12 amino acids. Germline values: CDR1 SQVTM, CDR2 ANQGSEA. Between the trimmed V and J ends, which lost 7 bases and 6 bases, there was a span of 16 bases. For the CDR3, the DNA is TGCAGCGCCCGCAAGGGTATGGGCGAGCAGTACTTC. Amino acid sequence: CSARKGMGEQYF.

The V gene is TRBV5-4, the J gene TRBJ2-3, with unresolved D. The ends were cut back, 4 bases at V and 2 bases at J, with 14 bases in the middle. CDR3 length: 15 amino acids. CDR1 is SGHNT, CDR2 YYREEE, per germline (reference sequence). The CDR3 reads CASSLLPGPTDTQYF. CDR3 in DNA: TGTGCCAGCAGCCTCCTGCCGGGTCCCACAGATACGCAGTATTTT.

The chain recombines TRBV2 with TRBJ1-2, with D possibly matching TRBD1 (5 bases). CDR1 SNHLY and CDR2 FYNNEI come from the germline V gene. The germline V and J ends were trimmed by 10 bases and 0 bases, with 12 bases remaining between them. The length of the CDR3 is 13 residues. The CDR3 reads CANGGDPNYGYTF. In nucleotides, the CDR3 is TGTGCCAACGGAGGGGACCCTAACTATGGCTACACCTTC.

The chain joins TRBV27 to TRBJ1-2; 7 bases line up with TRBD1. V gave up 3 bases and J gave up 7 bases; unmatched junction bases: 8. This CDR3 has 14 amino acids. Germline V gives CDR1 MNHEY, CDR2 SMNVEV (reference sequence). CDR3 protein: CASSLGQSVGGYTF. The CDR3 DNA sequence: TGTGCCAGCAGTTTGGGACAGTCGGTGGGTGGCTACACCTTC.

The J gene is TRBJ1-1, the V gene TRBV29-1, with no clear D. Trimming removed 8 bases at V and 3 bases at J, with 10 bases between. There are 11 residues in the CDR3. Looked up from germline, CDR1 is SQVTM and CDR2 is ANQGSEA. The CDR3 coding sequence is TGCAGCCCCACAAGGGACACTGAAGCTTTCTTT. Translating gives CSPTRDTEAFF.

The CDR3 bases are TGTGCCAGCAGCGTAGCAGGGGGCGCGGACTATGGCTACACCTTC. Protein sequence: CASSVAGGADYGYTF. V is TRBV9 and J is TRBJ1-2; 8 bases agree with TRBD1. This CDR3 has 15 amino acids. Germline CDR1 SGDLS, CDR2 YYNGEE. The V segment lost 0 bases and the J segment 3 bases; nucleotides outside the gene matches: 4.

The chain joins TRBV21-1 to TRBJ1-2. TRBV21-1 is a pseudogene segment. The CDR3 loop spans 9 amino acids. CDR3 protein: CARPDGYTF. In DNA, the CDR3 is TGTGCCAGGCCGGATGGCTACACCTTC.

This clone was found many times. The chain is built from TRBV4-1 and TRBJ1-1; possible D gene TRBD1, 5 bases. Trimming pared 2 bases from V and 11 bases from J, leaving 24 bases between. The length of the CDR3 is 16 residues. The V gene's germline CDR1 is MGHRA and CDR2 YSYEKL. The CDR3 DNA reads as TGCGCCAGCAGCCAAAATCTGGGACCGGCCGCAATCGGGGCTTTCTTT. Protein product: CASSQNLGPAAIGAFF.

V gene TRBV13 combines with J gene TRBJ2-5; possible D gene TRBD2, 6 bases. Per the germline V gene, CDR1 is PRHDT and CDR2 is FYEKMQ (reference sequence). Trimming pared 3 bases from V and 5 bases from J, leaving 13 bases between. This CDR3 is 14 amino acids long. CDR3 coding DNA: TGTGCCAGCAGCTTTAGGAGGGTGGAGGAGACCCAGTACTTC. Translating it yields CASSFRRVEETQYF.

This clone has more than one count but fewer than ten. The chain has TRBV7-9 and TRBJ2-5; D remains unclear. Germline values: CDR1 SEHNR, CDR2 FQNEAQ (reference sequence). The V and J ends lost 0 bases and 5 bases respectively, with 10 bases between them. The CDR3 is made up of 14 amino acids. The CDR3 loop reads CASSLAGHRETQYF. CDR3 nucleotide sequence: TGTGCCAGCAGCTTAGCCGGGCATCGGGAGACCCAGTACTTC.

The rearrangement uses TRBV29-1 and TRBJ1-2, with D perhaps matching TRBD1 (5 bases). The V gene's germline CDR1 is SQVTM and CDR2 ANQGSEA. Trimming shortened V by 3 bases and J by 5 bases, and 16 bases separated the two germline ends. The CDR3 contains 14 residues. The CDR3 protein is CSVDGGAAGYGYTF. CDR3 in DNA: TGCAGCGTTGATGGAGGGGCAGCTGGGTATGGCTACACCTTC.

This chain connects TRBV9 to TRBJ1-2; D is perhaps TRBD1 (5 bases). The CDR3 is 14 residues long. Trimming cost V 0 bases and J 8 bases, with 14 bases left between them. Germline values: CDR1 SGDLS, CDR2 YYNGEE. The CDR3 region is CASSVGGGTSGYTF. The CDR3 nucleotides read TGTGCCAGCAGCGTAGGGGGAGGGACTTCGGGCTACACCTTC.

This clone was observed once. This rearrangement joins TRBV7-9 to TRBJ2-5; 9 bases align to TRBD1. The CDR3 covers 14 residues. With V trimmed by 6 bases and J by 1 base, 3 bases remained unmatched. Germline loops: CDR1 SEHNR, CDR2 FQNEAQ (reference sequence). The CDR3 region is CASRYRGPQETQYF. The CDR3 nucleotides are TGTGCCAGCAGGTACAGGGGGCCCCAAGAGACCCAGTACTTC.

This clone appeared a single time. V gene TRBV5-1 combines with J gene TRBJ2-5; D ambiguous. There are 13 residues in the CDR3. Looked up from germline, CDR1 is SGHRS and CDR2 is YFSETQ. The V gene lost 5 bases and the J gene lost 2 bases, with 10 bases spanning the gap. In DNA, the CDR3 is TGCGCCAGCAGACCCCCATCTCAAGAGACCCAGTACTTC. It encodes CASRPPSQETQYF.

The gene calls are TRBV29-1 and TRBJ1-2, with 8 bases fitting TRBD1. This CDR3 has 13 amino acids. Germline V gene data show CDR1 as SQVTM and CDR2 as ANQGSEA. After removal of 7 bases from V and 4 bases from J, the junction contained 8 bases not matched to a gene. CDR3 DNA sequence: TGCAGCGCGACGACGACAGGGGCCTATGGCTACACCTTC. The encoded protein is CSATTTGAYGYTF.

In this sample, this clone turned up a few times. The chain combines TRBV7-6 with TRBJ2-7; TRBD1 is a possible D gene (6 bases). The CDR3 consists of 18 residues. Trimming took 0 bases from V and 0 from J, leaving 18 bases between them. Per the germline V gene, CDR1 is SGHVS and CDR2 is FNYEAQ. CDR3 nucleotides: TGTGCCAGCAGCTTAGCTCTCCCCGGGGACATTAGCTCCTACGAGCAGTACTTC. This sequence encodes CASSLALPGDISSYEQYF.

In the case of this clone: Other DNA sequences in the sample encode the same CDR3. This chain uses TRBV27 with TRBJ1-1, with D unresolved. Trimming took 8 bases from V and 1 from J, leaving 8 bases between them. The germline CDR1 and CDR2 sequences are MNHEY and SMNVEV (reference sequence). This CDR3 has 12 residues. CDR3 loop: CASRTGNTEAFF. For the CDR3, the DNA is TGTGCCAGCCGGACGGGGAACACTGAAGCTTTCTTT.

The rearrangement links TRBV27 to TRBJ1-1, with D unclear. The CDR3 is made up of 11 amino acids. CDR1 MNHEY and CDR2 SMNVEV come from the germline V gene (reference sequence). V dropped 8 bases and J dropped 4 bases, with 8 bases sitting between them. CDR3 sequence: CASQGGTEAFF. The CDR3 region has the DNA TGTGCCAGCCAAGGAGGCACTGAAGCTTTCTTT.

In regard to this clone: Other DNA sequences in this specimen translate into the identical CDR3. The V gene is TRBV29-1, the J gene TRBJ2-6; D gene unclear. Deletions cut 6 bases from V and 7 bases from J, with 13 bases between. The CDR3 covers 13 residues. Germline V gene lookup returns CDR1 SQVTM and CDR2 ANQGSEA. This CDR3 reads CSVAGIGANVLTF. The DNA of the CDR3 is TGCAGCGTCGCAGGAATAGGTGCCAACGTCCTGACTTTC.

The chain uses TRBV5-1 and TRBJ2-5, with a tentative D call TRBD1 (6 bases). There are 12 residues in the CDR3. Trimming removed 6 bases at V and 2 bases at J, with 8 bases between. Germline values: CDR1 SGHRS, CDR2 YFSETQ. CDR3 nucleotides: TGCGCCAGCAAAGGGGGACAAGAGACCCAGTACTTC. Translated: CASKGGQETQYF.